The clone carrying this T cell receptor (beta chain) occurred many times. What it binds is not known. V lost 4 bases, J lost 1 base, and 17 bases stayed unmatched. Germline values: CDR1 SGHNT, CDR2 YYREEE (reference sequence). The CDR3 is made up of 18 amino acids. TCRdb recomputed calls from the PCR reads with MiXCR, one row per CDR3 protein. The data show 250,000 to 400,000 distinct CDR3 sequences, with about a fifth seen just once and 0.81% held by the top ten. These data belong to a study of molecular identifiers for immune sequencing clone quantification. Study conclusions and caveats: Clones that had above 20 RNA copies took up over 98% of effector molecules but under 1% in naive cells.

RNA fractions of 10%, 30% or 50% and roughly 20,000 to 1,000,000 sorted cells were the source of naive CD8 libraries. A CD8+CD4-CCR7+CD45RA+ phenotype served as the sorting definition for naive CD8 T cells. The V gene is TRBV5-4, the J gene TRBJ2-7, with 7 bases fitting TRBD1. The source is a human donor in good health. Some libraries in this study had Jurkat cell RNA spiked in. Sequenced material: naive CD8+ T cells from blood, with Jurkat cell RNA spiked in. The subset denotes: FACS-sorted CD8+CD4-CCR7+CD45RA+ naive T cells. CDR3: CASSLLPMGQISSYEQYF. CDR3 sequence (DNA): TGTGCCAGCAGCCTGTTACCTATGGGACAGATTAGTTCCTACGAGCAGTACTTC.